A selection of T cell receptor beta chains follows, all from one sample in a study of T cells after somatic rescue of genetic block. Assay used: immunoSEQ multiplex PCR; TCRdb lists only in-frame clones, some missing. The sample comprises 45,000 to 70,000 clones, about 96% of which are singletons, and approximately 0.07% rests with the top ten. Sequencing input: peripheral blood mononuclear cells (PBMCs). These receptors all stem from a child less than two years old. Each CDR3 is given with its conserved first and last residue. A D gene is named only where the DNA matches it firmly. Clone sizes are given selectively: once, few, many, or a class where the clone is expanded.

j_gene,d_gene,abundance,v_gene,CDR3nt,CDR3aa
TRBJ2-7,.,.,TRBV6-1,TGTGCCAGCAGTGAAAGGTTGCGCTCCTACGAGCAGTACTTC,CASSERLRSYEQYF
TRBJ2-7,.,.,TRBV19,TGTGCCAGTAGTGCGGGACAGACCTACGAGCAGTACTTC,CASSAGQTYEQYF
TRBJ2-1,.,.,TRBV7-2,TGTGCCAGCAGCTTAGCCGGGCGCGATGAGCAGTTCTTC,CASSLAGRDEQFF
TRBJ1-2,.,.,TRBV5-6,TGTGCCAGCAACTTTACCGGGGGCTACACCTTC,CASNFTGGYTF
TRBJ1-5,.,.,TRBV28,TGTGCCAGCAGTTTACAAGGGGAAGGCAATCAGCCCCAGCATTTT,CASSLQGEGNQPQHF
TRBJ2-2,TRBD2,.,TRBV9,TGTGCCAGCAGCGTAGGGGGTAGCGGGAGAACCGGGGAGCTGTTTTTT,CASSVGGSGRTGELFF
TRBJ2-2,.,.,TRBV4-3,TGCGCCAGCAGCCAAGAGAACACCGGGGAGCTGTTTTTT,CASSQENTGELFF
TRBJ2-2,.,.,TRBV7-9,TGTGCCAGCAGCTCCCCTCTCGCGGGAAACACCGGGGAGCTGTTTTTT,CASSSPLAGNTGELFF
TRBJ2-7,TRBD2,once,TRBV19,TGTGCCAGTAGTATAGGGGCGGGAGCAGCCGAGCAGTACTTC,CASSIGAGAAEQYF
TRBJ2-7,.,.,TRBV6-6,TGTGCCAGCAGCAGAAGTACTCGAGAGCAGTACTTC,CASSRSTREQYF
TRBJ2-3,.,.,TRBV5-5,TGTGCCAGCAGCTTGGTGATTCGGCGGCCATTCACAGATACGCAGTATTTT,CASSLVIRRPFTDTQYF
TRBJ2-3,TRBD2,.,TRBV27,TGTGCCAGCAGTTTATGGGGGAGGGCCGGCACAGATACGCAGTATTTT,CASSLWGRAGTDTQYF
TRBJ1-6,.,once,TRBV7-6,TGTGCCAGCAGCTTAGCGGGGTCCTATAATTCACCCCTCCACTTT,CASSLAGSYNSPLHF
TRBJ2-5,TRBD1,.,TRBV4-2,TGTGCCAGCAGCCAAACAGGGGGCGCGGAGACCCAGTACTTC,CASSQTGGAETQYF
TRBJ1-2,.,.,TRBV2,TGTGCCAGCAGTGAAAGCAGGGGCGCGAACTATGGCTACACCTTC,CASSESRGANYGYTF
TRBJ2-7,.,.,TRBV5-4,TGTGCCAGCAGCTTGGAAGGCTACGAGCAGTACTTC,CASSLEGYEQYF
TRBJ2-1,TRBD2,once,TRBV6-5,TGTGCCAGCAGCCCCGGGACTACCTCCTACAATGAGCAGTTCTTC,CASSPGTTSYNEQFF
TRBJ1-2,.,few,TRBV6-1,TGTGCCAGCAGTGAATGGGATGGCTACACCTTC,CASSEWDGYTF
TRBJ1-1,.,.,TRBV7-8,TGTGCCAGCAGCTTAGAGGGGCTTATGAACACTGAAGCTTTCTTT,CASSLEGLMNTEAFF
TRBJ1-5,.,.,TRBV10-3,TGTGCCATCAGTGATAGGAGAGAGTTTAGCAATCAGCCCCAGCATTTT,CAISDRREFSNQPQHF
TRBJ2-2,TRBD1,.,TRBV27,TGTGCCAGCAGTTTAACAGGGGCCACCGGGGAGCTGTTTTTT,CASSLTGATGELFF
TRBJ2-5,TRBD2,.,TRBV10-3,TGTGCCATCAGTGGTAATAGCGGGTTGGAGACCCAGTACTTC,CAISGNSGLETQYF
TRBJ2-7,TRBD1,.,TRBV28,TGTGCCAGCAGTTTAGGGGGGACAGGGGCCTACGAGCAGTACTTC,CASSLGGTGAYEQYF
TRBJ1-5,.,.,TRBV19,TGTGCCAGTAGTATACCGGGAGGGGGGGGACAGCCCCAGCATTTT,CASSIPGGGGQPQHF
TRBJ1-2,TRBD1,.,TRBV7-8,TGTGCCAGCAGCTCCAGGGGGCGCGGGGGCTACACCTTC,CASSSRGRGGYTF
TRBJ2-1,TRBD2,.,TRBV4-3,TGCGCCAGCAGCCAAGGAGTCCGGGAGGGCCGGAGAGAGCAGTTCTTC,CASSQGVREGRREQFF
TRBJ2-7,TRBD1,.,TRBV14,TGTGCCAGCAGGAGGGACAGGGGCCACGAGCAGTACTTC,CASRRDRGHEQYF
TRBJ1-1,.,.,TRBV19,TGTGCCAGTAGCAATCGGGGGGCAGGGGTGATAGCTGAAGCTTTCTTT,CASSNRGAGVIAEAFF
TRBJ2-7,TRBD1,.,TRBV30,TGTGCCTGGAGTAGGGGACAGGGGTTTGGCGAGCAGTACTTC,CAWSRGQGFGEQYF
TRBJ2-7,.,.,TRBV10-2,TGCGCCAGCAGTGACGGGGGCTTCGTTTTCAGCTACGAGCAGTACTTC,CASSDGGFVFSYEQYF
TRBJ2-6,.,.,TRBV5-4,TGTGCCAGCAGCTTGGACAGCTCTGGGGCCAACGTCCTGACTTTC,CASSLDSSGANVLTF
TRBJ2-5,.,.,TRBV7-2,TGTGCCAGCAGCCGTAGGGGCGGGGAGACCCAGTACTTC,CASSRRGGETQYF
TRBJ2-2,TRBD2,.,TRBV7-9,TGTGCCAGCAGCTCCCGGGGGGTCGGGGAGCTGTTTTTT,CASSSRGVGELFF
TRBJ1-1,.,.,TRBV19,TGTGCCAGTAGTCCCCGGACCAAGCACACTGAAGCTTTCTTT,CASSPRTKHTEAFF
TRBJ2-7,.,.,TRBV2,TGTGCCAGCAGTGAAGGGGGGGAAGCCTACGAGCAGTACTTC,CASSEGGEAYEQYF
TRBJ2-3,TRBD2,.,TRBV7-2,TGTGCCAGCAGCGCCGTAGCGGGAGTCACAGATACGCAGTATTTT,CASSAVAGVTDTQYF
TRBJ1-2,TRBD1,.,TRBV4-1,TGCGCCAGCAGCCAAGGGACAGGGGTTGGCTACACCTTC,CASSQGTGVGYTF
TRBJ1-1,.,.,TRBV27,TGTGCCAGCAGCGTCGGGGCAGGGAGGAATGAAGCTTTCTTT,CASSVGAGRNEAFF
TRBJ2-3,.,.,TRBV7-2,TGTGCCAGCAGCTGGAGGGGGACTCCCGGCACAGATACGCAGTATTTT,CASSWRGTPGTDTQYF
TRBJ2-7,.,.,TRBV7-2,TGTGCCAGCAGCTTTCTTGGACCTCCCAGGGAGCAGTACTTC,CASSFLGPPREQYF
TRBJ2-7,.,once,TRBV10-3,TGTGCCATCAGTGATGTGACACCCCTCGAGCAGTACTTC,CAISDVTPLEQYF
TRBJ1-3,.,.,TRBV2,TGTGCCAGCAGAGAGGACGGGAGCTCTGGAAACACCATATATTTT,CASREDGSSGNTIYF
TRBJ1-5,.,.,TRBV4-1,TGCGCCAGCAGCCAAGAGGGTAGCAATCAGCCCCAGCATTTT,CASSQEGSNQPQHF
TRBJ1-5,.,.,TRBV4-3,TGCGCCAGCAGCCAAGAGGGTCGAGAGGATCAGCCCCAGCATTTT,CASSQEGREDQPQHF
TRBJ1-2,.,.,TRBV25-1,TGTGCCAGCGCGGGGATCCACTATGGCTACACCTTC,CASAGIHYGYTF
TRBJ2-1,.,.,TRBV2,TGTGCCAGCAGTGGAGGGCTACCCTACAATGAGCAGTTCTTC,CASSGGLPYNEQFF
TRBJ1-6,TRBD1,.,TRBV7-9,TGTGCCAGCAGCAAACAGGGGGCGACCAATTCACCCCTCCACTTT,CASSKQGATNSPLHF
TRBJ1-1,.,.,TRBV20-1,TGCAGTGTTCTTCTGAACACTGAAGCTTTCTTT,CSVLLNTEAFF
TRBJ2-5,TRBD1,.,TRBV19,TGTGCCAGTAGTATGACAGGGGGAATTGCCGGGACCCAGTACTTC,CASSMTGGIAGTQYF
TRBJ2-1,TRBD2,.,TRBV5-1,TGCGCCAGCAGCTTGGGCCGGGCTAGCGGGGGTCATGAGCAGTTCTTC,CASSLGRASGGHEQFF
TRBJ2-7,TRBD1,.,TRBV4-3,TGCGCCAGCAGCCAAGAAAGGGGACAGGGAGCCTACGAGCAGTACTTC,CASSQERGQGAYEQYF